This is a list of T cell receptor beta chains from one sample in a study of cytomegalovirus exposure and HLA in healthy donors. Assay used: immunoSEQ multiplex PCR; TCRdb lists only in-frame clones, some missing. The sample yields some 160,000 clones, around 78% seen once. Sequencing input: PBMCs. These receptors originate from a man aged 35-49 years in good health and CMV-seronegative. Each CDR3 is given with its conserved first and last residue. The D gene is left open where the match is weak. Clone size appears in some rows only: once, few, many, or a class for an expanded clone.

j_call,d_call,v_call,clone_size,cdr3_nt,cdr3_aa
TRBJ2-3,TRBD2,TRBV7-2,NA,TGTGCCAGCAGCCCCCGTAGACTAGCGGGCCCAGATACGCAGTATTTT,CASSPRRLAGPDTQYF
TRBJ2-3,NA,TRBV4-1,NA,TGCGCCAGCAGCCAACTGCCTGGGAGGCTAGCGTCCCCGAAGGACACAGATACGCAGTATTTT,CASSQLPGRLASPKDTDTQYF
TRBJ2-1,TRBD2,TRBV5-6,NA,TGTGCCAGCAGCTTGGGTACTAGCGGGAGGTACAATGAGCAGTTCTTC,CASSLGTSGRYNEQFF
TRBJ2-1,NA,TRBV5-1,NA,TGCGCCAGCAGCTTGGAAGGGGCTGAGCAGTTCTTC,CASSLEGAEQFF
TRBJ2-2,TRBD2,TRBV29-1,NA,TGCAGCGCCGGGACTAGTTCCGGGGAGCTGTTTTTT,CSAGTSSGELFF
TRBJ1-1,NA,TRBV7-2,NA,TGTGCCAGCACCAAAAGTCCAGGAACCCAATACACTGAAGCTTTCTTT,CASTKSPGTQYTEAFF
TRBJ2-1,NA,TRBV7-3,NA,TGTGCCAGCAGCTTAACGGGCGGGTGGGACAATGAGCAGTTCTTC,CASSLTGGWDNEQFF
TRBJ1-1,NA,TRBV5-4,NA,TGTGCCAGCAGCTCTAGTCTTCCTATGAACACTGAAGCTTTCTTT,CASSSSLPMNTEAFF
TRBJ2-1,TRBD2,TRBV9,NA,TGTGCCAGCAGCGTATCCCGGGGACTAGCCTACAATGAGCAGTTCTTC,CASSVSRGLAYNEQFF
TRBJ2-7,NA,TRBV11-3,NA,TGTGCCAGCAGCCCCGGTGGCTACGAGCAGTACTTC,CASSPGGYEQYF
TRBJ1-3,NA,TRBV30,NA,TGTGCCTGGAGTGTACCCGGGATATGGTCTGGAAACACCATATATTTT,CAWSVPGIWSGNTIYF
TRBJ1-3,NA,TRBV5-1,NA,TGCGCCAGCAGTTTTGCGGCGCCCACCTCTGGAAACACCATATATTTT,CASSFAAPTSGNTIYF
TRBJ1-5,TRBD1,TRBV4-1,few,TGCGCCAGCAGCCACGTCGCCGGGACAGGCTTCAATCAGCCCCAGCATTTT,CASSHVAGTGFNQPQHF
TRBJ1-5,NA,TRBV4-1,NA,TGCGCCAGCAGCCAGCCGACAGGCAATCAGCCCCAGCATTTT,CASSQPTGNQPQHF
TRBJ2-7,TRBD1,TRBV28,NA,TGTGCCAGCAGTTTCCTCGGACAGGGGAGAAACGAGCAGTACTTC,CASSFLGQGRNEQYF
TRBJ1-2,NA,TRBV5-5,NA,TGTGCCAGCAGCTTTGGCTCCCGTCCTGACTATGGCTACACCTTC,CASSFGSRPDYGYTF
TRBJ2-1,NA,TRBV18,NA,TGTGCCAGCTCACCAAACAGGGTCTCTGAAGGGTCCTACAATGAGCAGTTCTTC,CASSPNRVSEGSYNEQFF
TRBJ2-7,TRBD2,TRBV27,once,TGTGCCAGCAGTTCCGGGCTCAGGGCACTAGCGGGAGATCCCTACGAGCAGTACTTC,CASSSGLRALAGDPYEQYF
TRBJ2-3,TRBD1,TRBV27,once,TGTGCCAGCAGTCCCGTGACAGGGGCGAACACAGATACGCAGTATTTT,CASSPVTGANTDTQYF
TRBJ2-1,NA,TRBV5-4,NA,TGTGCCAGTGGACAGAGCTCCTACAATGAGCAGTTCTTC,CASGQSSYNEQFF
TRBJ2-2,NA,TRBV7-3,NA,TGTGCCAGCAGCCCCTACCCCGGGGGCGGGGAGCTGTTTTTT,CASSPYPGGGELFF
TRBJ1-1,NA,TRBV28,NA,TGTGCCAGCAGCCTCCCGGGGGGGGGCACTGAAGCTTTCTTT,CASSLPGGGTEAFF
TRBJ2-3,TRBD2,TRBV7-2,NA,TGTGCCAGCAGCTTTAGACTAGCCCCAGATACGCAGTATTTT,CASSFRLAPDTQYF
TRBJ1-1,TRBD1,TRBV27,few,TGTGCCAGCAGTTCCGCCGGGACAGGACTCAACACTGAAGCTTTCTTT,CASSSAGTGLNTEAFF
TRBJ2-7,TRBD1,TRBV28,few,TGTGCCAGCAGCCAGGGGGCCCTAAGATACGAGCAGTACTTC,CASSQGALRYEQYF
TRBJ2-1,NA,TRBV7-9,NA,TGTTCCAGCAGCTTAACTACTTCCTACAATGAGCAGTTCTTC,CSSSLTTSYNEQFF
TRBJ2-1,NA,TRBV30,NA,TGTGCCTGGAGTTCGGGGGAGATTTTGGCGGGCTCCTACAATGAGCAGTTCTTC,CAWSSGEILAGSYNEQFF
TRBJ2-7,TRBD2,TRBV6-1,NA,TGTGCCAGCACCCCCCCAGGGAGGCTAGCGGACGAGCAGTACTTC,CASTPPGRLADEQYF
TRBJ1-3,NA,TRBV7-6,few,TGTGCCAGCAGCTTAGCGTCCAGCTCTGGAAACACCATATATTTT,CASSLASSSGNTIYF
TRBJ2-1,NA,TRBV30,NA,TGTGCCTGGAGTGGGCCGCGGCATGAGCAGTTCTTC,CAWSGPRHEQFF
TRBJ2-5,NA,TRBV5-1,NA,TGCGCCAGCAGCTCGACCCCGACAGAGACCCGGGAGACCCAGTACTTC,CASSSTPTETRETQYF
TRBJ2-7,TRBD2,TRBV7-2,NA,TGTGCCAGCAGCAGTACTAGCGGGAGGGATTACGAGCAGTACTTC,CASSSTSGRDYEQYF
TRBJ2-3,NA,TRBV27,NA,TGTGCCAGCAGTACCCCCTATAGCGGCGCGGCCTATTTT,CASSTPYSGAAYF
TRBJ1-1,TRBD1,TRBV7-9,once,TGTGCCAGCATCGAGGCAGGGGGGTACACTGAAGCTTTCTTT,CASIEAGGYTEAFF
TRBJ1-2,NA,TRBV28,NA,TGTGCCAGCAGTTTAGTGAATCCGACAATCTCTAACTATGGCTACACCTTC,CASSLVNPTISNYGYTF
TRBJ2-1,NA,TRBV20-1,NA,TGCAGTGCTAGAGATCAAAATGAGCAGTTCTTC,CSARDQNEQFF